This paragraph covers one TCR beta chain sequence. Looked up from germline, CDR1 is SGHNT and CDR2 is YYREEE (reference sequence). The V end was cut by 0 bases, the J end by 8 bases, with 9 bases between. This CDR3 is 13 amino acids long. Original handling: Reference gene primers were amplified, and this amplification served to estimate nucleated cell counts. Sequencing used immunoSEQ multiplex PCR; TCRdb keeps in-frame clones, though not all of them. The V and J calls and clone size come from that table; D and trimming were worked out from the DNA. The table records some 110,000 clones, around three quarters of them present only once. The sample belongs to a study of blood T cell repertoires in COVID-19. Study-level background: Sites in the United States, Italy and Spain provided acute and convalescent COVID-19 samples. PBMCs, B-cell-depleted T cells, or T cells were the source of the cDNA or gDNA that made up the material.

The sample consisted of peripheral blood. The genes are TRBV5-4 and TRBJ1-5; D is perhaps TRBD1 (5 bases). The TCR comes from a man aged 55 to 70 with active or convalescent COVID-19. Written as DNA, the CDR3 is TGTGCCAGCAGCTTGGCAGGGTTGGAGCCCCAGCATTTT. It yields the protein CASSLAGLEPQHF.